Following are 14 T cell receptor beta chains from one sample sequenced in a study of blood T cell repertoires in COVID-19. The table came from immunoSEQ multiplex PCR; TCRdb's copy has only in-frame clones and leaves some out. The table includes around 130,000 clones, about four fifths detected once. The sample taken for sequencing was PBMCs or T cells enriched from blood (not recorded which). The receptors derive from a young man who had recovered from COVID-19.

This sequence joins TRBV19 and TRBJ2-5; 8 bases map to TRBD1. The CDR3 covers 14 residues. The V segment lost 4 bases and the J segment 2 bases; nucleotides outside the gene matches: 3. CDR1 is LNHDA and CDR2 is SQIVND in the germline V gene (reference sequence). CDR3 sequence (DNA): TGTGCCAGTAGTAGACAGGGGTGGCAAGAGACCCAGTACTTC. Protein: CASSRQGWQETQYF.

The chain combines TRBV9 with TRBJ2-1, with 16 bases that match TRBD2. In germline, CDR1 is SGDLS, CDR2 YYNGEE. After removal of 4 bases from V and 7 bases from J, the junction contained 5 bases not matched to a gene. The length of the CDR3 is 16 residues. The CDR3, as DNA: TGTGCCAGCAGCTATGGGACTAGCGGGGGGGTTAATGAGCAGTTCTTC. Translating it yields CASSYGTSGGVNEQFF.

The CDR3 nucleotides are TGTGCCGTGAGAGAAAGAATCACAGATACGCAGTATTTT. Protein product: CAVRERITDTQYF. The chain uses TRBV2 and TRBJ2-3; D is unclear. CDR3 length: 13 residues. Germline assignment: CDR1 SNHLY and CDR2 FYNNEI. The V end was cut by 11 bases, the J end by 2 bases, with 14 bases between.

This chain joins TRBV4-2 and TRBJ1-1; the D gene is possibly TRBD1 (5 bases). The CDR3 totals 15 residues. V was pared by 1 base and J by 3 bases, with 12 bases between. Germline values: CDR1 LGHNA, CDR2 YNFKEQ. The CDR3 here is CASSQVTGVYTEAFF. CDR3 nucleotides: TGTGCCAGCAGCCAAGTAACGGGGGTATACACTGAAGCTTTCTTT.

The V gene is TRBV5-1, the J gene TRBJ1-1; no definite D call. The CDR3 has 15 residues. The V end was cut by 5 bases, the J end by 2 bases, with 16 bases between. Germline V CDR1 and CDR2: SGHRS, YFSETQ. This CDR3 reads CASRQTPGDNTEAFF. The DNA of the CDR3 is TGCGCCAGCAGACAAACCCCGGGAGACAACACTGAAGCTTTCTTT.

This clone was counted only a few times. The chain recombines TRBV30 with TRBJ2-2, with 8 nucleotides matching TRBD2. Germline CDR1 is GTSNPN and CDR2 is SVGIG (reference sequence). Losses at the gene ends were 2 bases for V and 4 bases for J; bases not matched to a gene: 3. There are 14 residues in the CDR3. The CDR3 here is CAWSLAGVTGELFF. CDR3 DNA: TGTGCCTGGAGTCTAGCGGGCGTCACCGGGGAGCTGTTTTTT. Combining the CDR3 with reference TRBV30 and TRBJ2-2 gives the whole variable domain SQTIHQWPATLVQPVGSPLSLECTVEGTSNPNLYWYRQAAGRGLQLLFYSVGIGQISSEVPQNLSASRPQDRQFILSSKKLLLSDSGFYLCAWSLAGVTGELFFGEGSRLTVL.

This sequence joins TRBV3-1 (or the pseudogene TRBV3-2) and TRBJ2-1, with 7 bases identical to TRBD2. CDR3 length equals 15 residues. Losses at the gene ends were 4 bases for V and 7 bases for J; bases not matched to a gene: 10. The germline V gene has CDR1 LGHDT and CDR2 YNNKEL (reference sequence). The CDR3 DNA reads as TGTGCCAGCAGCCCCTCCTGGCGGGAGAGAAATGAGCAGTTCTTC. It is translated as CASSPSWRERNEQFF.

This clone was observed a single time. This chain joins TRBV18 and TRBJ2-1, with D possibly matching TRBD2 (7 bases). Germline CDR1 reads KGHSH; CDR2 reads LQKENI. CDR3 length: 15 residues. Between the trimmed V and J ends, which lost 5 bases and 4 bases, there was a span of 15 bases. The CDR3 loop reads CASSAVGGPYNEQFF. The CDR3 nucleotides read TGTGCCAGCTCAGCCGTGGGGGGGCCTTACAATGAGCAGTTCTTC.

The chain joins TRBV6-4 to TRBJ1-1, with D possibly TRBD1 on 5 matching bases. Deletions cut 5 bases from V and 4 bases from J, with 17 bases between. This CDR3 comprises 15 residues. CDR1 and CDR2 (germline): MRHNA, SNTAGT. The DNA for the CDR3 is TGTGCCAGCAGTCCTCGGGGGGGAGAAGGCACTGAAGCTTTCTTT. Protein: CASSPRGGEGTEAFF.

Concerning this clone itself: Other nucleotide sequences in the sample specify the same CDR3. This chain's CDR3 is CASSLGNTIYF. CDR3 in DNA: TGTGCCAGCAGTCTCGGAAACACCATATATTTT. The rearrangement joins TRBV12-3 or TRBV12-4 to TRBJ1-3, with D uncertain. The CDR3 extends over 11 amino acids. V was clipped by 5 bases and J by 4 bases, with 3 bases between them.

This chain uses TRBV3-1 (or the pseudogene TRBV3-2) with TRBJ2-1; D is unresolved. The CDR3 extends over 12 amino acids. V lost 7 bases to trimming and J lost 4 bases, with 8 bases between them. Per germline, CDR1 LGHDT and CDR2 YNNKEL (reference sequence). The CDR3 reads CASTDSYNEQFF. In nucleotides, the CDR3 is TGTGCCAGCACCGACTCGTACAATGAGCAGTTCTTC.

This clone has just a few counts. The chain combines TRBV7-9 with TRBJ2-5; 7 bases fit TRBD1. The length of the CDR3 is 15 residues. V lost 2 bases to trimming and J lost 5 bases; unmatched junction nucleotides: 8. Germline V gives CDR1 SEHNR, CDR2 FQNEAQ (reference sequence). The CDR3 DNA is TGTGCCAGCAGCTTACAAGGGGGCGTGGGGGAGACCCAGTACTTC. Translation: CASSLQGGVGETQYF.

The chain links TRBV5-4 to TRBJ1-3; TRBD1 agrees at 8 bases. After removal of 4 bases from V and 0 bases from J, the junction contained 3 bases not matched to a gene. The germline CDR1 and CDR2 sequences are SGHNT and YYREEE (reference sequence). This CDR3 has 15 residues. CDR3 bases: TGTGCCAGCAGCCCCGGACAGGGCTCTGGAAACACCATATATTTT. It encodes CASSPGQGSGNTIYF. The entire variable domain, with the rest obtained from reference TRBV5-4 and TRBJ1-3, is as follows: ETGVTQSPTHLIKTRGQQVTLRCSSQSGHNTVSWYQQALGQGPQFIFQYYREEENGRGNFPPRFSGLQFPNYSSELNVNALELDDSALYLCASSPGQGSGNTIYFGEGSWLTVV.

The rearrangement uses TRBV6-1 and TRBJ2-1, with a weak D call TRBD1 (7 bases). There are 15 residues in the CDR3. Germline V gives CDR1 MNHNS, CDR2 SASEGT. V lost 2 bases and J 6 bases, leaving 14 bases between the germline ends. The CDR3 DNA reads TGTGCCAGCAGTGAATATCAGGGGGGCGTCAATGAGCAGTTCTTC. It yields the protein CASSEYQGGVNEQFF.